This T cell receptor (beta chain) was recorded in a study of shared clonotypes between healthy human individuals. The V gene end was trimmed by 3 bases and the J gene end by 1 base; junction bases not matched to a gene: 5. The V gene's germline CDR1 is MNHEY and CDR2 SMNVEV (reference sequence). This CDR3 has 16 amino acids. Data came from immunoSEQ multiplex PCR; TCRdb stores just in-frame clones and leaves some out. This table holds over a million clones, roughly 80% found once. This clonotype was obtained from a man in his late teens or twenties in good health. The chain has TRBV27 and TRBJ2-2, with 7 bases identical to TRBD1. The sequencing sample was made of memory CD4+ T cells sorted from blood. Subset here: CD45RA-negative fraction. CDR3 sequence reads: CASSFRRTGNTGELFF. CDR3 bases: TGTGCCAGCAGTTTCCGAAGGACAGGGAACACCGGGGAGCTGTTTTTT.